The entry that follows covers one T cell receptor beta chain sequence. At least ten counts were recorded for this clonotype. Its antigen is unknown. Base quality data are lacking; no much larger clone is found one base away. The sample belongs to a study of T cells in Graves' hyperthyroidism and ophthalmopathy (dated by TCRdb to the late 2010s). At the level of the whole study: Peripheral blood samples were taken at the time of initial diagnosis, prior to any treatment. To identify TCR V-J signatures that set the groups apart, the researchers used a discovery cohort of approximately 98 patients, made up of roughly 40 with Graves' ophthalmopathy and some 60 with stable Graves' hyperthyroidism. An independent validation cohort of under 20 hyperthyroidism patients and about 16 patients who later progressed to ophthalmopathy tested prospective prediction of ophthalmopathy. For training and testing, the approximately 97 patients in the discovery cohort were randomly divided in a 7:3 ratio. In addition, the study compared T-cell repertoires in thyroid tissue and in blood from a handful of Graves' hyperthyroidism patients. Once sampling was done, hyperthyroidism patients were given methimazole at a starting dose of 30 mg daily, whereas ophthalmopathy patients were given high-dose intravenous methylprednisolone. The paper describes TCR Vbeta CDR3 sequencing of 135 peripheral blood samples, made up of about 40 ophthalmopathy patients, around 78 hyperthyroidism patients and some 17 progressor patients.

TCR beta CDR3 regions were amplified from RNA transcripts. A first-round RT-PCR of the TCR CDR3 used the HTBI primer set with the Qiagen OneStep RT-PCR kit. The libraries were constructed in a second round of multiplex PCR and then size-selected and purified. Sequencing of the libraries was done on an Illumina HiSeq2000 using paired-end 100 bp reads. As for how the authors treated the data: SOAPnuke was used to process the raw data, removing reads that contained adapters or uncalled bases, had a mean Phred below 15, or lacked an exact match to the constant primer or identifier. High-quality paired reads were merged with COPE v1.2.5, and unique nucleotide sequences were defined as clonotypes. Clonotypes were aligned to IMGT TRBV, TRBD and TRBJ reference segments using MiTCR v1.1. Only V-J combinations with frequency above 0.0001, covering roughly 99% of repertoires, were analysed. The TCS score was defined as F50 (clonal expansion) divided by E x V (chaos), with BLOSUM62-based TCRdist calculated between CDR3 peptides within each V-J. Welch's t-statistics and random forest reduced roughly 500 V-J features to 10 to 15, which were used in a naive Bayes classifier (R e1071). TCRdb applied fastp at Q25 and MiXCR to the public reads, then kept only in-frame beta chains. Rows with one shared CDR3 protein collapse into an entry with the most common genes and DNA. TCRdb, not the original authors, processed these V and J calls. Across this sample there are hundreds of thousands of distinct CDR3 sequences, with approximately 21% seen only once. Jointly, the top ten make up under 65% of the sample.

General findings and caveats noted by the study authors: Ophthalmopathy was separated from stable hyperthyroidism by a 13 V-J signature model, with around 88% sensitivity and 81% to 82% specificity obtained in cross-validation and 80%/75% obtained in testing. Most expanded thyroid clonotypes (frequency above 0.001) were also found in blood, which suggests that blood repertoires may mirror thyroid immune responses. Sample size was not statistically predetermined, and investigators were not blinded to group allocation. In validation, progression to ophthalmopathy was predicted by the model with 55% to 71% sensitivity and approximately 78% specificity, a median of 6.5 months before onset.

Its CDR3 holds 13 amino acids, cysteine through phenylalanine. The DNA shown is the 39-base CDR3, in frame from base 1. The V end loses 5 bases and the J end loses 0 bases, and a stretch of 5 bases separates them. Moderately to severely active disease, a Clinical Activity Score of at least 3, a NOSPECS grade of at least 4, and a duration under 3 months were present in ophthalmopathy patients. Exclusion was applied to patients with uncontrolled infections, other autoimmune diseases, pregnancy or lactation. Clinical symptoms, serum thyroxine and TRAb, thyroid ultrasound, and orbital computed tomography formed the basis for the diagnoses. Ficoll-Paque density gradient centrifugation was used to isolate PBMCs from around 10 ml of fresh peripheral blood. Total RNA was extracted with Trizol reagent, and quality was checked on an Agilent 2100 Bioanalyzer.

Here the chain combines TRBV12-3 or TRBV12-4 and TRBJ1-5; no D gene can be assigned with confidence. What was sequenced was blood. This TCR was sampled from a man younger than 45 with Graves' ophthalmopathy. The sequenced DNA: TGTGCCAGCAGTCCCAATAGCAATCAGCCCCAGCATTTT. This encodes CASSPNSNQPQHF.